Sequencing of this T cell receptor beta chain was carried out in a study of beta chain features in type 1 diabetes. Study-level findings and limits: Compared with healthy donors, patients appeared to share more similar naive, central memory and regulatory TCRB repertoires. When Type 1 diabetes patients were examined, their TCRB CDR3s proved moderately but significantly shorter in all four CD4+ subsets.

Sequencing targeted expressed TCRB transcripts, as all isolated RNA had been reverse transcribed. Regulatory, naive and central memory T cell samples averaged about 3.5 million reads. The protocol was immunoSEQ multiplex PCR, while the TCRdb copy is restricted to in-frame clones and leaves out a portion. The table shows 95,000 to 150,000 clones, with 15% to 20% occurring only once. As to this clone: As yet, its antigen is unknown. A much bigger clone sits one base away, suggesting this may be a read error. The identical CDR3 is also encoded by other nucleotide sequences in the sample.

This CDR3 contains 18 residues. Germline values: CDR1 MGHDK, CDR2 SYGVNS. V was trimmed by 4 bases and J by 4 bases, leaving 26 bases between them. This clonotype was obtained from a man aged 25-40 years with type 1 diabetes. This chain uses TRBV25-1 with TRBJ2-7; D possibly matches TRBD1 or TRBD2 (6 bases each). The sequenced sample consisted of central memory CD4+ T cells from blood. The CDR3 DNA is TGTGCCAGCAGTGCGCCTCACGCACAGGGACCCGGGGGATACGAGCAGTACTTC. Amino acid sequence: CASSAPHAQGPGGYEQYF.